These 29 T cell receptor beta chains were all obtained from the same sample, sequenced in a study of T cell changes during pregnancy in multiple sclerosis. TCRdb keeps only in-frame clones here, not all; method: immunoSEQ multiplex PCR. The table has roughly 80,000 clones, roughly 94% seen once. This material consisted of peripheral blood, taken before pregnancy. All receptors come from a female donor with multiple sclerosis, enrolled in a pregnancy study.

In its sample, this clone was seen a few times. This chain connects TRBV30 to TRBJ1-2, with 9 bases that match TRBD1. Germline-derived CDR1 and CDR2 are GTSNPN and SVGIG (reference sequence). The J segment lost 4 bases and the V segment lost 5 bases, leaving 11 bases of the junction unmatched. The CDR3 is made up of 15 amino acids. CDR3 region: CAWGPRDRDFYGYTF. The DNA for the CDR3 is TGTGCCTGGGGCCCCCGGGACAGGGATTTCTATGGCTACACCTTC.

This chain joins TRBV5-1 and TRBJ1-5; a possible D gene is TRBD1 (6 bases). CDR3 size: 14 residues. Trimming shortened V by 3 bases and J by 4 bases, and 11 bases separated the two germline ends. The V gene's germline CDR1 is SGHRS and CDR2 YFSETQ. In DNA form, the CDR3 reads TGCGCCAGCAGCTCTGGACAGATAAATCAGCCCCAGCATTTT. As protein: CASSSGQINQPQHF.

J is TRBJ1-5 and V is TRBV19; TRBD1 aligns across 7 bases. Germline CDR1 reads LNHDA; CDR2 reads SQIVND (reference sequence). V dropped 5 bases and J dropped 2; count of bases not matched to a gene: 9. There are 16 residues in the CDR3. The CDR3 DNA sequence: TGTGCCAGTAGTGTATCTGTTACAGGGGGCAATCAGCCCCAGCATTTT. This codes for CASSVSVTGGNQPQHF.

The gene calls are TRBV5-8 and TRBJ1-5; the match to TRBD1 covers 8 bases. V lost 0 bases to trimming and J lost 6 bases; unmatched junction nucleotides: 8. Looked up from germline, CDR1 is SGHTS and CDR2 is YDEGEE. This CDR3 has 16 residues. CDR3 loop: CASSLGDRGRTQPQHF. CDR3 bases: TGTGCCAGCAGCTTGGGAGACAGGGGACGGACTCAGCCCCAGCATTTT.

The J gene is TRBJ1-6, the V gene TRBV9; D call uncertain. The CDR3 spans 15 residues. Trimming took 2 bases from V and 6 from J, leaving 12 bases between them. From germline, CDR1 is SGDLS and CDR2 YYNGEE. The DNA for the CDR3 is TGTGCCAGCAGCGTCGAGGGTGCGAGTAATTCACCCCTCCACTTT. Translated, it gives CASSVEGASNSPLHF.

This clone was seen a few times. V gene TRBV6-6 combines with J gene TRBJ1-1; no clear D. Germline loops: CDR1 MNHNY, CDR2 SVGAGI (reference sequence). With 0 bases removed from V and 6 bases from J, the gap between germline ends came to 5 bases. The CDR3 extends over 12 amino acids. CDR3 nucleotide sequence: TGTGCCAGCAGTTACTCACGAGCTGAAGCTTTCTTT. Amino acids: CASSYSRAEAFF.

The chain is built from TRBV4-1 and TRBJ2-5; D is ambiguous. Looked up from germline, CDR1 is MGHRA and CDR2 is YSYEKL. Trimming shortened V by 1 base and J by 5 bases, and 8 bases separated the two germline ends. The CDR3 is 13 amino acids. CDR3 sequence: CASSQGSSETQYF. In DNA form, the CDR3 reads TGCGCCAGCAGCCAAGGTTCCTCGGAGACCCAGTACTTC.

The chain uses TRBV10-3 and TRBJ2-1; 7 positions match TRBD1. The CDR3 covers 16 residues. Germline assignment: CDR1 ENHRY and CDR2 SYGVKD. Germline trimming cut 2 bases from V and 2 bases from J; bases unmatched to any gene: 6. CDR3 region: CAISEMYRGPYNEQFF. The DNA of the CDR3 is TGTGCCATCAGTGAGATGTACAGGGGACCCTACAATGAGCAGTTCTTC.

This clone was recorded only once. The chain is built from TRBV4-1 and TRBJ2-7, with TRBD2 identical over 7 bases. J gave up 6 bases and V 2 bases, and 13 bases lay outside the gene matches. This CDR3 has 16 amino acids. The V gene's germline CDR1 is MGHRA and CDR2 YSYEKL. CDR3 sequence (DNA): TGCGCCAGCAGCCAAAACTTCGAAGGACTAGTAGGCGAGCAGTACTTC. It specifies CASSQNFEGLVGEQYF.

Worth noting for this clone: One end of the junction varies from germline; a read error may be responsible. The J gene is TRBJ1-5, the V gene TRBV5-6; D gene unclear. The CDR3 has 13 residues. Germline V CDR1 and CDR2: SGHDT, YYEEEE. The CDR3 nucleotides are TGTGCCAGCAGTTTGGCGGGAGATCAGCCCCAGCATTTT. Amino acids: CASSLAGDQPQHF.

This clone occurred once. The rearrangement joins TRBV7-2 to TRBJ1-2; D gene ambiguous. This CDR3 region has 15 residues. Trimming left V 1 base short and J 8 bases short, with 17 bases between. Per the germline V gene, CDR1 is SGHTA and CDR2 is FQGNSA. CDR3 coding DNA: TGTGCCAGCAGCTTAGAACCGGGCTCGGGAGGAGGCTACACCTTC. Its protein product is CASSLEPGSGGGYTF.

CDR3: CASSPGGGGGAKNIQYF. The CDR3 nucleotides read TGTGCCAGCAGCCCCGGGGGGGGTGGGGGAGCCAAAAACATTCAGTACTTC. The V and J genes are TRBV5-4 and TRBJ2-4; TRBD2 aligns across 8 bases. The J segment lost 0 bases and the V segment lost 4 bases, leaving 9 bases of the junction unmatched. The CDR3 length is 17 residues. Germline V lookup: CDR1 SGHNT, CDR2 YYREEE (reference sequence).

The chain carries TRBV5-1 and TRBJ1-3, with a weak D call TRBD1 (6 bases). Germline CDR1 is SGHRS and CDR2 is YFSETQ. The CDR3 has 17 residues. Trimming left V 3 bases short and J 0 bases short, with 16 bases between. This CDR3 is CASSSPNGQPSGNTIYF. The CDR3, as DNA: TGCGCCAGCAGCTCCCCCAACGGACAGCCCTCTGGAAACACCATATATTTT.

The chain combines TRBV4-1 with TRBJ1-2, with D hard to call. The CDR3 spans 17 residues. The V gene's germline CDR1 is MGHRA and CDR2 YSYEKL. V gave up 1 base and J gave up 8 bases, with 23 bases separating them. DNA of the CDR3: TGCGCCAGCAGCCAAGTTCTCCGGGGAGGCCAGAGGCGGGGCTACACCTTC. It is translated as CASSQVLRGGQRRGYTF.

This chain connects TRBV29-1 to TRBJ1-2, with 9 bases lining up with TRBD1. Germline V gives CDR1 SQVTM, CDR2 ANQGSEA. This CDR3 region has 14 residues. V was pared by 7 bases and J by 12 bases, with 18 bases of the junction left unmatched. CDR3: CSARTQGAARRDTF. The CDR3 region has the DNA TGCAGCGCCCGAACACAGGGGGCAGCGCGTCGAGACACCTTC.

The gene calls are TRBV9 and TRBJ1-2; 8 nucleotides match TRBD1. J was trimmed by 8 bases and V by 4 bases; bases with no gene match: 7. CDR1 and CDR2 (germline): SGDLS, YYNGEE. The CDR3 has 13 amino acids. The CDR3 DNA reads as TGTGCCAGCAGCCCTCGGACAGGGCTGGGCTACACCTTC. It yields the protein CASSPRTGLGYTF.

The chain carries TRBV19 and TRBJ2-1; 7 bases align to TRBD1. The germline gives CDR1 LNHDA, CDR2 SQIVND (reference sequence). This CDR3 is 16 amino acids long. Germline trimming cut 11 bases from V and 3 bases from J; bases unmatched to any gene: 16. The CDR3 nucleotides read TGTGCCTCCAAAGGCGAGGGGGCGGTTTTCTACAATGAGCAGTTCTTC. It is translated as CASKGEGAVFYNEQFF.

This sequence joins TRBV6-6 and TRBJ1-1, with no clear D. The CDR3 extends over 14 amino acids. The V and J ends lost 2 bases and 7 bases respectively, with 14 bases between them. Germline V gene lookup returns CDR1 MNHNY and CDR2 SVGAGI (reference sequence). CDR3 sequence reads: CASSYETRPGEAFF. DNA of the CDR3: TGTGCCAGCAGTTACGAGACTAGGCCAGGTGAAGCTTTCTTT.

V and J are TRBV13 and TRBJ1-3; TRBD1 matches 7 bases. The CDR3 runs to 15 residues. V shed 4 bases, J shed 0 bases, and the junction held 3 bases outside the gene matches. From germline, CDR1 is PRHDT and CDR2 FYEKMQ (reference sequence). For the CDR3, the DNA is TGTGCCAGCAGCTCCGGGACAGTCTCTGGAAACACCATATATTTT. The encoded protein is CASSSGTVSGNTIYF.

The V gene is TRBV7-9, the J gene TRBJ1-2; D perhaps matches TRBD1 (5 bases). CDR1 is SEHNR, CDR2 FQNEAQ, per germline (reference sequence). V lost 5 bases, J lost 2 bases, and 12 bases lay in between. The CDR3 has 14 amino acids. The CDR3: CASSGAGTNYGYTF. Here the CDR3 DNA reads TGTGCCAGCAGCGGCGCGGGGACCAACTATGGCTACACCTTC.

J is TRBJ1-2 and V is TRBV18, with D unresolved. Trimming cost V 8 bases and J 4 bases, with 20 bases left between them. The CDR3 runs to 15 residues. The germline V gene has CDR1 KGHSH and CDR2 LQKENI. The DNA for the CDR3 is TGTGCCAGCCTACCAACCCCCGCGGTCTTCTATGGCTACACCTTC. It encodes CASLPTPAVFYGYTF.

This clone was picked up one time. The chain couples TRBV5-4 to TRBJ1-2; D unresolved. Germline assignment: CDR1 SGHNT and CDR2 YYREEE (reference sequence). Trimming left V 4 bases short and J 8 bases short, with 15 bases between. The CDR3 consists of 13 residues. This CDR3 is CASSARGPRGYTF. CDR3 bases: TGTGCCAGCAGCGCCCGCGGGCCCCGCGGCTACACCTTC.

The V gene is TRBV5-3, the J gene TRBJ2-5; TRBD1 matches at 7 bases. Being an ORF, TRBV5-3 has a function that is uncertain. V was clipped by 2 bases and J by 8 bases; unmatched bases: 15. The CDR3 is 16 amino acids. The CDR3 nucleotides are TGTGCCAGAAGCTTTTGGCCACTTCGTAGGGGGCGAACCCAGTACTTC. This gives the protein CARSFWPLRRGRTQYF.

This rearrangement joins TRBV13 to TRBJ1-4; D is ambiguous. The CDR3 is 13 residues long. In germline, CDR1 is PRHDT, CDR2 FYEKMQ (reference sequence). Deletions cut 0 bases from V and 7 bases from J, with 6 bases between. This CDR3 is CASSLGTLEKLFF. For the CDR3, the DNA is TGTGCCAGCAGCTTAGGGACACTTGAAAAACTGTTTTTT.

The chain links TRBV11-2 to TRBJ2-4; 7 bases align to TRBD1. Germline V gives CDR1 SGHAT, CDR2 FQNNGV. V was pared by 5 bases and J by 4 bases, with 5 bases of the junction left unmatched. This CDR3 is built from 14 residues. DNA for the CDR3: TGTGCCAGCAGCCTGACAGGGTTGAAAAACATTCAGTACTTC. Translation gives CASSLTGLKNIQYF.

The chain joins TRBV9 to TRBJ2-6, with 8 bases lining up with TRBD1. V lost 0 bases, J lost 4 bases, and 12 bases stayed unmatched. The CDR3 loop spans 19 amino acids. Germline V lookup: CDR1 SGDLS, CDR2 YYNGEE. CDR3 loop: CASSVAGQGVFTGANVLTF. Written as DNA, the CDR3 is TGTGCCAGCAGCGTAGCAGGACAGGGAGTCTTCACCGGGGCCAACGTCCTGACTTTC.

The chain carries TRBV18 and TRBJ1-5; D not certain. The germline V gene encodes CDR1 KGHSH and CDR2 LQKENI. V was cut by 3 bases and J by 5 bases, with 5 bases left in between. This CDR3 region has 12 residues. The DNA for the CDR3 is TGTGCCAGCTCACCGTCGGATCAGCCCCAGCATTTT. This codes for CASSPSDQPQHF.

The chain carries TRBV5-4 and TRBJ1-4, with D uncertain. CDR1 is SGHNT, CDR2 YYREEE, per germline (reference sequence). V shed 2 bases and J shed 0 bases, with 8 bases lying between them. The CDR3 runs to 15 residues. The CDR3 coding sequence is TGTGCCAGCAGCTTTAACATTGCAACTAATGAAAAACTGTTTTTT. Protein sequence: CASSFNIATNEKLFF.

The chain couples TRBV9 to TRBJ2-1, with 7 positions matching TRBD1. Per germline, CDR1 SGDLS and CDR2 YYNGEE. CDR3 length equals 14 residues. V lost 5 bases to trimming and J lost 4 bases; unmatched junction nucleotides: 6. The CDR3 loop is CASSPGQAYNEQFF. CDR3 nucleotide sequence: TGTGCCAGCAGTCCAGGACAGGCTTACAATGAGCAGTTCTTC.